This entry concerns a single TCR beta chain. Antigen unknown. The data belong to a study of T cells in Graves' hyperthyroidism and ophthalmopathy. Study at large: Peripheral blood samples were taken at initial diagnosis, prior to any treatment. Study outcomes and limitations: Most thyroid-expanded clonotypes above 0.001 were also found in blood. Ophthalmopathy got predicted by the model a median approximately 6.3 months before its onset.

Across 18 months, stable Graves' hyperthyroidism was marked by no progression to ophthalmopathy. RNA transcripts were the template for amplifying TCR beta CDR3 regions. A set of HTBI primers served as the primers for a first-round RT-PCR of the TCR CDR3. Each CDR3 protein gets one entry after TCRdb re-called the multiplex PCR reads with MiXCR. The data contain more than 550,000 distinct CDR3 sequences, 15% to 20% of them singletons. Trimming took off 4 bases at V and 4 bases at J, with 13 bases between the two ends. Germline V CDR1 and CDR2: SNHLY, FYNNEI. This CDR3 has 15 residues. The sequenced sample was blood. The origin of this receptor is a man aged 50 or older with Graves' hyperthyroidism. This chain links TRBV2 with TRBJ2-2, with a weak D call TRBD2 (6 bases). CDR3 bases: TGTGCCAGCAGTGGTGGAGCGGGCCCCACCGGGGAGCTGTTTTTT. Translating gives CASSGGAGPTGELFF. The whole variable domain, remainder taken from reference TRBV2 and TRBJ2-2, is EPEVTQTPSHQVTQMGQEVILRCVPISNHLYFYWYRQILGQKVEFLVSFYNNEISEKSEIFDDQFSVERPDGSNFTLKIRSTKLEDSAMYFCASSGGAGPTGELFFGEGSRLTVL.